Sequencing of this TCR beta chain was carried out in a study of blood T cell repertoires in COVID-19. The repertoire was sequenced with immunoSEQ multiplex PCR; TCRdb's copy has only in-frame clones and lacks some. The sample includes around 170,000 clones, 88% seen only once; the top ten take roughly 25%. CDR1 and CDR2 (germline): ENHRY, SYGVKD. The CDR3 has 14 residues. Unmatched junction bases numbered 2, after V lost 6 bases and J lost 4 bases. The rearrangement joins TRBV10-3 to TRBJ2-5; 13 bases align to TRBD2. The specimen was peripheral blood. The origin of this receptor is a man aged 55-75 years with acute or convalescent COVID-19. CDR3 protein: CAIRGTSGVETQYF. CDR3 DNA sequence: TGTGCCATCAGAGGGACTAGCGGGGTAGAGACCCAGTACTTC.